The 17 T cell receptor beta chains listed next were all sequenced from one sample in a study of CD8 T cells in ankylosing spondylitis. TCRdb redid the calling of the 5' RACE reads with MiXCR, one entry per CDR3 protein. The sample records approximately 28,000 distinct CDR3 sequences, approximately 8% being singletons. The sequencing sample was made of blood. Source of these receptors: a male donor with ankylosing spondylitis or in good health (not recorded which).

This clonotype was recorded many times. The chain uses TRBV14 and TRBJ2-3; D call uncertain. The CDR3 contains 15 residues. Germline lookup yields CDR1 SGHDN and CDR2 FVKESK. Between the trimmed V and J ends, which lost 6 bases and 6 bases, there was a span of 19 bases. The CDR3 coding sequence is TGTGCCAGCAGAGACTCGGGCATTCGGTCCGATACGCAGTATTTT. Its protein is CASRDSGIRSDTQYF.

The rearrangement joins TRBV7-2 to TRBJ1-3; D unresolved. This CDR3 has 14 amino acids. CDR1 and CDR2 (germline): SGHTA, FQGNSA. With 7 bases removed from V and 0 bases from J, the gap between germline ends came to 10 bases. CDR3 nucleotide sequence: TGTGCCAGCAAACCTCGCAACTCTGGAAACACCATATATTTT. Its translation is CASKPRNSGNTIYF.

This clonotype was detected many times. The chain employs TRBV24-1 and TRBJ2-6, with D unresolved. Germline loops: CDR1 KGHDR, CDR2 SFDVKD. The CDR3 is made up of 15 amino acids. Trimming stripped 3 bases from V and 2 bases from J, with 7 bases between. Here the CDR3 reads CATSDRSAGANVLTF. The CDR3 bases are TGTGCCACCAGTGATAGGTCGGCTGGGGCCAACGTCCTGACTTTC.

This clonotype was counted many times. The chain combines TRBV6-5 with TRBJ2-4; D ambiguous. CDR3 length: 17 amino acids. Germline-derived CDR1 and CDR2 are MNHEY and SVGAGI. Trimming left V 0 bases short and J 0 bases short, with 12 bases between. This chain's CDR3 is CASSYSRVALAKNIQYF. The DNA for the CDR3 is TGTGCCAGCAGTTACTCCCGCGTAGCCCTAGCCAAAAACATTCAGTACTTC.

This clonotype was picked up a small number of times. The chain couples TRBV7-2 to TRBJ2-1; TRBD2 agrees at 9 bases. The J segment lost 9 bases and the V segment lost 7 bases, leaving 4 bases of the junction unmatched. The germline V gene has CDR1 SGHTA and CDR2 FQGNSA. This CDR3 region has 12 residues. The CDR3, as DNA: TGTGCCAGCAACTCAGCGGGAGGTGAGCAGTTCTTC. Residues: CASNSAGGEQFF.

Details on this clonotype: One junction end disagrees with the germline gene, perhaps due to a read error. The chain is built from TRBV6-1 and TRBJ2-7; no definite D call. The CDR3 has 14 amino acids. Germline CDR1 is MNHNS and CDR2 is SASEGT. In nucleotides, the CDR3 is TGTGCCAGCAGTATTTCTGCCGAATACTACGAGCAGTACTTT. It encodes CASSISAEYYEQYF.

This chain joins TRBV29-1 and TRBJ2-1; D possibly uses TRBD1 or TRBD2 (7 bases each). Germline lookup yields CDR1 SQVTM and CDR2 ANQGSEA. The CDR3 is made up of 14 amino acids. V gave up 3 bases and J gave up 7 bases, with 16 bases separating them. The CDR3 coding sequence is TGCAGCGTTGAGACAGGGAGGGCGCCGAATGAGCAGTTCTTC. Protein sequence: CSVETGRAPNEQFF.

This sequence joins TRBV11-2 and TRBJ2-7, with TRBD2 identical over 7 bases. Germline lookup yields CDR1 SGHAT and CDR2 FQNNGV. Germline trimming cut 0 bases from V and 3 bases from J; bases unmatched to any gene: 5. CDR3 length: 15 amino acids. For the CDR3, the DNA is TGTGCCAGCAGCTTAGACGGGCGGGGGTTCTACGAGCAGTACGTC. Amino acids: CASSLDGRGFYEQYV.

This clonotype was counted many times. The chain uses TRBV20-1 and TRBJ1-1; 7 positions agree with TRBD1. Germline assignment: CDR1 DFQATT and CDR2 SNEGSKA (reference sequence). This CDR3 comprises 15 residues. Losses at the gene ends were 6 bases for V and 0 bases for J; bases not matched to a gene: 10. The CDR3 loop reads CSAATRTGVNTEAFF. In DNA, the CDR3 is TGCAGTGCCGCAACCCGGACAGGAGTGAACACTGAAGCTTTCTTT.

This clonotype occurred a few times. The chain joins TRBV5-5 to TRBJ1-1, with no clear D. The CDR3 runs to 14 residues. Germline V gene data show CDR1 as SGHKS and CDR2 as YYEKEE (reference sequence). V was clipped by 0 bases and J by 1 base, with 7 bases between them. CDR3 sequence (DNA): TGTGCCAGCAGCTTGGGGTCCAGGAACACTGAAGCTTTCTTT. This codes for CASSLGSRNTEAFF. Together with reference TRBV5-5 and TRBJ1-1, the CDR3 gives the full variable domain: DAGVTQSPTHLIKTRGQQVTLRCSPISGHKSVSWYQQVLGQGPQFIFQYYEKEERGRGNFPDRFSARQFPNYSSELNVNALLLGDSALYLCASSLGSRNTEAFFGQGTRLTVV.

The V call is TRBV20-1, the J call TRBJ2-3; D not resolved. V was trimmed by 3 bases and J by 11 bases, leaving 12 bases between them. CDR3 size: 11 residues. Germline V CDR1 and CDR2: DFQATT, SNEGSKA (reference sequence). This chain's CDR3 is CSASYSRGQYF. CDR3 nucleotide sequence: TGCAGTGCTAGTTACTCCCGCGGGCAGTATTTT.

This clonotype was picked up many times. The chain recombines TRBV10-3 with TRBJ2-6; D perhaps matches TRBD1 (6 bases). V lost 10 bases and J lost 1, with 17 bases in between. CDR3 length equals 16 residues. Looked up from germline, CDR1 is ENHRY and CDR2 is SYGVKD. The CDR3 sequence: CATAGTPPSGANVLTF. The DNA of the CDR3 is TGTGCCACCGCCGGGACACCTCCTTCTGGGGCCAACGTCCTGACTTTC.

The rearrangement links TRBV5-5 to TRBJ2-1, with a tentative D call TRBD2 (6 bases). Germline V gene sequence: CDR1 SGHKS, CDR2 YYEKEE (reference sequence). Trimming took off 0 bases at V and 7 bases at J, with 14 bases between the two ends. The CDR3 has 15 residues. The CDR3 is CASSLDGGWMNEQFF. The CDR3 DNA follows: TGTGCCAGCAGCTTGGACGGGGGATGGATGAATGAGCAGTTCTTC.

This chain joins TRBV10-3 and TRBJ2-1; unclear D gene. The V end was cut by 2 bases, the J end by 8 bases, with 10 bases between. The CDR3 has 13 amino acids. Looked up from germline, CDR1 is ENHRY and CDR2 is SYGVKD. CDR3 DNA: TGTGCCATCAGTGAGGGTACAACCCATGAGCAGTTCTTC. Translation gives CAISEGTTHEQFF.

This clonotype was detected ten times or more. This chain connects TRBV7-2 to TRBJ2-5; D tentatively reads TRBD1 or TRBD2 (5 bases each). The germline CDR1 and CDR2 sequences are SGHTA and FQGNSA. The V end lost 10 bases, the J end lost 5 bases, and 17 bases lay between the germline ends. This CDR3 spans 13 amino acids. The CDR3 here is CATSRDLYETQYF. In nucleotides, the CDR3 is TGTGCCACGTCTCGGGACCTCTACGAGACCCAGTACTTC.

The CDR3 DNA reads TGCGCCAGCAGCCCGAACTCCTACGAGCAGTACTTC. It encodes CASSPNSYEQYF. The rearrangement links TRBV5-1 to TRBJ2-7; D uncertain. CDR3 length: 12 residues. The ends were cut back, 4 bases at V and 0 bases at J, with 5 bases in the middle. Germline CDR1 SGHRS, CDR2 YFSETQ.

This clonotype occurred many times. J is TRBJ2-4 and V is TRBV29-1, with D hard to call. The CDR3 loop spans 15 amino acids. Trimming removed 4 bases from V and 2 bases from J, with 15 bases in between. Germline V CDR1 and CDR2: SQVTM, ANQGSEA. CDR3 protein: CSVALDQGTKNIQYF. The CDR3 region has the DNA TGCAGCGTTGCGCTTGACCAAGGAACCAAAAACATTCAGTACTTC.